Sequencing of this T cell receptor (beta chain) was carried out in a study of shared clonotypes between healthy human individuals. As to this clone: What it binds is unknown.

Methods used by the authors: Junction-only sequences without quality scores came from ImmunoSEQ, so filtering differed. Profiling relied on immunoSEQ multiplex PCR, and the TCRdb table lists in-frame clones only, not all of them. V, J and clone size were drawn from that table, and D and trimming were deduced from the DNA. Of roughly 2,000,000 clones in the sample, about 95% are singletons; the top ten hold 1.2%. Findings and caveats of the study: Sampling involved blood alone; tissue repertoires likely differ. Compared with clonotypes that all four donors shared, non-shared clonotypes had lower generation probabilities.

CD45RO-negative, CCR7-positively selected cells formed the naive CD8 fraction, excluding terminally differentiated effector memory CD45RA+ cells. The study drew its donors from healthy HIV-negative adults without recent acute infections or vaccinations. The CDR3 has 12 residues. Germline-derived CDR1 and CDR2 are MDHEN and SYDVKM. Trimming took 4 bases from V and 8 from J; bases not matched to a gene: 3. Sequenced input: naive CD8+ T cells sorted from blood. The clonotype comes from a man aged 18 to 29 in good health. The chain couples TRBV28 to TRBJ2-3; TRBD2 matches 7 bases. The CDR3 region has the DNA TGTGCCAGCAGTTCGACGGGGGGTACGCAGTATTTT. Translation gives CASSSTGGTQYF.